Reported below is one TCR beta chain. The target antigen is unknown. TCRdb processed the 5' RACE reads anew with MiXCR; each CDR3 protein has one entry. The table includes 350,000 to 550,000 distinct CDR3 sequences, roughly 18% detected once. The V segment lost 3 bases and the J segment 1 base; nucleotides outside the gene matches: 11. This CDR3 contains 18 residues. CDR1 LGHNT and CDR2 FRNRAP come from the germline V gene. This entry comes from a study of T-cell memory formation after mild COVID-19. On the study more broadly: Largely donor-specific TCR clusters were found.

Notes on the study in general: Second-wave clones reaching peak frequency on day 37 lacked confirmed SARS-CoV-2 specificity. Clones contracting across day 15 to 85 had a balanced CD4/CD8 profile; later expanding clones leaned CD4+.

V is TRBV12-5 and J is TRBJ1-1; 10 nucleotides align to TRBD1. The receptor's source is a man younger than 35 who had mild COVID-19 (a few samples of this study predate the infection). Cell type and time point are not known. The sample consisted of PBMCs or a T cell subset sorted from them (not recorded which). CDR3 in DNA: TGTGCTAGTGGTTTCGGCCTGACAGGGGGCAGGGAGAACACTGAAGCTTTCTTT. Amino acids: CASGFGLTGGRENTEAFF.